This T cell receptor (beta chain) was identified during a study of T cell changes during pregnancy in multiple sclerosis. The data were produced by immunoSEQ multiplex PCR, yet TCRdb's version contains in-frame clones alone and is incomplete. The sample holds fewer than 55,000 clones, approximately 87% seen once. Trimming cost V 0 bases and J 4 bases, with 10 bases left between them. Germline V gene lookup returns CDR1 GTSNPN and CDR2 SVGIG (reference sequence). This CDR3 contains 13 residues. The receptor was derived from a female donor in good health, enrolled as a control in a pregnancy study. The chain joins TRBV30 to TRBJ2-7; D unclear. The source material was peripheral blood, sampled in the second trimester of pregnancy. CDR3 region: CAWSVQTAYEQYF. The DNA of the CDR3 is TGTGCCTGGAGTGTACAGACGGCATACGAGCAGTACTTC. Full variable domain (rest looked up from reference TRBV30 and TRBJ2-7): SQTIHQWPATLVQPVGSPLSLECTVEGTSNPNLYWYRQAAGRGLQLLFYSVGIGQISSEVPQNLSASRPQDRQFILSSKKLLLSDSGFYLCAWSVQTAYEQYFGPGTRLTVT.